This T cell receptor (beta chain) was recovered during a study of chemoradiotherapy in HPV16-positive cancers. The CDR3 sequence is 16 residues long. Looked up from germline, CDR1 is SNHLY and CDR2 is FYNNEI. The ends were cut back, 2 bases at V and 5 bases at J, with 15 bases in the middle. Sequenced by immunoSEQ multiplex PCR; TCRdb stores in-frame clones only, minus some. The sample carries some 19,000 clones, about four fifths recorded once. The sequence came from a human donor with HPV-associated anogenital cancer. The sample was blood, taken from a patient who underwent chemoradiotherapy. The chain carries TRBV2 and TRBJ1-4, with D uncertain. CDR3 sequence (DNA): TGTGCCAGCAGTGAACCAACGGGTTGGAAGAATGAAAAACTGTTTTTT. Residues: CASSEPTGWKNEKLFF. Filled out from reference TRBV2 and TRBJ1-4, the complete variable domain reads EPEVTQTPSHQVTQMGQEVILRCVPISNHLYFYWYRQILGQKVEFLVSFYNNEISEKSEIFDDQFSVERPDGSNFTLKIRSTKLEDSAMYFCASSEPTGWKNEKLFFGSGTQLSVL.